The T cell receptor (beta chain) described here comes from a study of blood T cell repertoires in COVID-19. Study at large: The United States, Italy and Spain provided the acute and convalescent COVID-19 samples. Sources were T cells, B-cell-depleted T cells, or PBMCs; the material itself was cDNA or gDNA.

Per the original methods: Reference gene primer amplification yielded estimated nucleated cell counts. Repertoires were generated with immunoSEQ multiplex PCR, while TCRdb's copy carries only in-frame clones and drops some. D and trimming come from the DNA, and the V and J calls and clone size come from that table. The table has roughly 280,000 clones, approximately 86% seen once. This CDR3 has 13 amino acids. The V end was cut by 5 bases, the J end by 7 bases, with 12 bases between. From germline, CDR1 is LNHDA and CDR2 SQIVND (reference sequence). The J gene is TRBJ1-5, the V gene TRBV19; D gene uncertain. This sequence originates from a man aged 35 to 55 with active or convalescent COVID-19. Sequencing input: peripheral blood. The CDR3 is CASSVPPTQPQHF. In nucleotides, the CDR3 is TGTGCCAGTAGTGTCCCACCTACCCAGCCCCAGCATTTT.